What follows is one T cell receptor (beta chain) and its context. The antigen is unknown. Germline assignment: CDR1 KGHSH and CDR2 LQKENI. V dropped 3 bases and J dropped 9 bases, with 12 bases sitting between them. The CDR3 runs 13 residues. These data come from a study of shared clonotypes between healthy human individuals. Data came from immunoSEQ multiplex PCR; TCRdb stores just in-frame clones and leaves some out. Seen here are approximately 2,300,000 clones, less than 95% observed once, and the top ten hold more than 0.35%. Study-level points and caveats: Rarefaction exposed incomplete sorted-subset sequencing despite large depth.

The genes are TRBV18 and TRBJ2-1; D uncertain. Material: naive CD4+ T cells from PBMCs. Described subset: CD45RA+ positively selected. The TCR sequence derives from a man aged 18 to 29 in good health. Some clones in this sample may be carry-over from other donors' samples. The CDR3 is CASSPLEESEQFF. CDR3 nucleotide sequence: TGTGCCAGCTCACCGCTAGAGGAATCTGAGCAGTTCTTC.